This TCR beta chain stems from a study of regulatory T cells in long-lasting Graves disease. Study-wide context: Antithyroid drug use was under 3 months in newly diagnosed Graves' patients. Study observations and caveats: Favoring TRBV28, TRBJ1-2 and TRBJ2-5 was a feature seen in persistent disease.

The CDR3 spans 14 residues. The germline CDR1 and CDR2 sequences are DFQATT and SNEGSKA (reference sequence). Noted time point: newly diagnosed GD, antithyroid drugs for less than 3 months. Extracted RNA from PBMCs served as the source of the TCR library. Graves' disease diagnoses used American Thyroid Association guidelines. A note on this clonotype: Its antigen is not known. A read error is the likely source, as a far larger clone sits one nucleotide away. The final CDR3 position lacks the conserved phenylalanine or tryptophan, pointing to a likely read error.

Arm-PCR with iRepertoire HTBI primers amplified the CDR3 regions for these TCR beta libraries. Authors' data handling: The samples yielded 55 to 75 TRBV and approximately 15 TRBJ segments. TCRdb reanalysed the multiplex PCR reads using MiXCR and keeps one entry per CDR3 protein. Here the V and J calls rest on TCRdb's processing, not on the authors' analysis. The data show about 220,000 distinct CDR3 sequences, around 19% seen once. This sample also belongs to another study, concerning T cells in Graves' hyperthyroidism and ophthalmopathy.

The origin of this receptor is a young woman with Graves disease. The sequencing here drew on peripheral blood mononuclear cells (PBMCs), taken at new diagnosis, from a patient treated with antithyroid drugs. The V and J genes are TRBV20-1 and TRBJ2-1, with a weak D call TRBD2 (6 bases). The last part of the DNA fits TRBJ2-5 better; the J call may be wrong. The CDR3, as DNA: TGCAGTGCTAGAGCGGCGGCAGGGAGGGAGACCCAGTACTCC. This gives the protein CSARAAAGRETQYS.